Listed below are T cell receptor beta chains from one sample, sequenced in a study of neurological immune-mediated disorders. One entry per CDR3 protein results from TCRdb running MiXCR on the 5' RACE reads. This repertoire shows roughly 50,000 distinct CDR3 sequences, 4.5% found once; its top ten account for around 5%. The sequenced material came from PBMCs. These receptors were obtained from a woman aged 60 to 75 with multiple sclerosis. The CDR3 runs from the conserved cysteine through the conserved F or W. D genes are given only for firm matches. A clone size is listed for some rows: how often the clone was seen (once, few, many), or a class if it is expanded.

size,D,V,J,DNA,CDR3
few,.,TRBV7-9,TRBJ1-1,TGTGCCAGCAGCTCATCCATCACAGGTCTCGCCACTGAAGCTTTCTTT,CASSSSITGLATEAFF
.,TRBD1,TRBV4-3,TRBJ1-6,TGCGCCAGCAGCCCGAATCCCGGACAGGGTGGAAATTCACCCCTCCACTTT,CASSPNPGQGGNSPLHF
many,.,TRBV7-2,TRBJ1-4,TGTGCCAGCAGCTTAGTCGGTAATGAAAAACTGTTTTTT,CASSLVGNEKLFF
.,TRBD2,TRBV7-9,TRBJ2-5,TGTGCCAGCAGCTTAGTCCCGGGGGGGCACAACCAAGAGACCCAGTACTTC,CASSLVPGGHNQETQYF
.,.,TRBV7-9,TRBJ2-3,TGTGCCAGCAGCGGCCGAGATACGCAGTATTTT,CASSGRDTQYF
many,TRBD2,TRBV12-3/TRBV12-4,TRBJ2-1,TGTGCCAGCAGTTCCCCCCGGACTAGCGCCTTCTACAATGAGCAGTTCTTC,CASSSPRTSAFYNEQFF
many,.,TRBV5-1,TRBJ1-1,TGCGCCAGCAGCAACGGACAGCCCAACACTGAAGCTTTCTTT,CASSNGQPNTEAFF
many,.,TRBV5-1,TRBJ1-1,TGCGCCAGCAGCCGGGAGGGACACCTAAACACTGAAGCTTTCTTT,CASSREGHLNTEAFF
few,.,TRBV20-1,TRBJ2-3,TGCAGTGCTAGCTCGAGGGCAGATACGCAGTATTTT,CSASSRADTQYF
many,.,TRBV12-3/TRBV12-4,TRBJ1-2,TGTGCCAGCAGCTTACAGGGATCTTACGGCTACACCTTC,CASSLQGSYGYTF
many,.,TRBV7-2,TRBJ1-1,TGTGCCAGCAGCTTAGCTGCAGGTACGTACACTGAAGCTTTCTTT,CASSLAAGTYTEAFF
many,.,TRBV5-1,TRBJ1-1,TGCGCCAGCAGCTTGATACAGGCGCCGAACACTGAAGCTTTCTTT,CASSLIQAPNTEAFF
.,TRBD1,TRBV7-2,TRBJ1-2,TGTGCCAGCAGCTTAGGACAGGGTCGGAGCTATGGCTACACCTTC,CASSLGQGRSYGYTF
many,.,TRBV5-1,TRBJ1-5,TGCGCCAGCAGCCTTTCCGCGAATCAGCCCCAGCATTTT,CASSLSANQPQHF
many,TRBD1,TRBV25-1,TRBJ2-1,TGTGCCAGCCGGGACAGACGAATTAATGAGCAGTTCTTC,CASRDRRINEQFF
medium-sized,.,TRBV5-1,TRBJ1-1,TGCGCCAGCAGCTTGTTACAGGGGAACACTGAAGCTTTCTTT,CASSLLQGNTEAFF
many,TRBD2,TRBV7-2,TRBJ2-5,TGTGCCAGCAGCCCGGGACTAGCGATAGAGACCCAGTACTTC,CASSPGLAIETQYF
.,TRBD2,TRBV10-3,TRBJ2-7,TGTGCCATAAGACTAGCGGGGCCCTACGAGCAGTACTTC,CAIRLAGPYEQYF
many,.,TRBV7-2,TRBJ2-4,TGTGCCAGCAGCGATACTAAGTTTGGAAACATTCAGTACTTC,CASSDTKFGNIQYF
many,.,TRBV10-3,TRBJ1-3,TGTGCCATCAGTGAGTCGACTCTGAATAGAAACACCATATATTTT,CAISESTLNRNTIYF
many,TRBD1,TRBV5-1,TRBJ2-1,TGCGCCAGCAGCTCCCGACAGGGCTACAATGAGCAGTTCTTC,CASSSRQGYNEQFF
few,.,TRBV20-1,TRBJ1-5,TGCAGTGCTAGATCAGGGAGCAATCAGCCCCAGAATTTT,CSARSGSNQPQNF
few,.,TRBV29-1,TRBJ1-5,TGCAGCGCAGTGAAGTCGGACGGTCAGCCCCAGAATTTT,CSAVKSDGQPQNF
many,.,TRBV29-1,TRBJ2-2,TGCAGCGTTGAAGATGACGCGACTGCGAACACCGGGGAGCTGTTTTTT,CSVEDDATANTGELFF
few,TRBD2,TRBV7-2,TRBJ2-3,TGTGCCAGCAGCTATTCAGGACTAGCGGGATATTCAGATACGCAGTATTTT,CASSYSGLAGYSDTQYF
few,TRBD2,TRBV20-1,TRBJ2-4,TGCAGTGCTAGATGGGGGGGGAGCCGCGGAAACATTCAGTACTTC,CSARWGGSRGNIQYF
few,.,TRBV6-5,TRBJ2-2,TGTGCCAGCAGCCTCGGTTTGACCGGGGAGCTGTTTTTT,CASSLGLTGELFF
many,TRBD2,TRBV20-1,TRBJ2-1,TGCAGTGCTCCCCTAGCGGGAGGGCCGACCCGGAACAATGAGCAGTTCTTC,CSAPLAGGPTRNNEQFF
many,.,TRBV3-1,TRBJ1-5,TGTGCCAGCAGCCCCAGGCTGAGCAATCAGCCCCAGCATTTT,CASSPRLSNQPQHF
many,TRBD1,TRBV20-1,TRBJ2-7,TGCAGTGCTAGATGGGACAGGGACGAGCAGTACTTC,CSARWDRDEQYF
many,TRBD2,TRBV10-3,TRBJ2-1,TGTGCCATCAGTGAGTGGGTGGGAGGGCCTTACAATGAGCAGTTCTTC,CAISEWVGGPYNEQFF
many,.,TRBV20-1,TRBJ1-4,TGCAGTGCTCCACGGCCCGGGGAAAAACTGTTTTTT,CSAPRPGEKLFF
many,.,TRBV20-1,TRBJ2-1,TGCAGTGCTAGCGGGACATCTCCTCTAAATGAGCAGTTCTTC,CSASGTSPLNEQFF
.,TRBD1,TRBV6-1,TRBJ1-4,TGTGCCAGCAGTGGACAGGGCCTGAATGAAAAACTGTTTTTT,CASSGQGLNEKLFF
.,TRBD1,TRBV5-1,TRBJ2-7,TGCGCCAGCAGCTTGGCAGGGGGCAGTAACTACGAGCAGTACTTC,CASSLAGGSNYEQYF
.,TRBD1,TRBV28,TRBJ2-7,TGTGCCTGCCGGGACAGCTACGAGCAGTACTTC,CACRDSYEQYF
many,TRBD2,TRBV5-5,TRBJ2-5,TGTGCCAGCAGCTTGAGCGTTAGCGGGGGTAGCGAGACCCAGTACTTC,CASSLSVSGGSETQYF
few,.,TRBV7-3,TRBJ2-5,TGTGCCAGCAGCTTGACACCCTCGGAGACCCAGTACTTC,CASSLTPSETQYF
many,.,TRBV4-1,TRBJ1-2,TGCGCCAGCAGCCAAGATCCGGGTTGGAGGGGTAACTATGGCTACACCTTC,CASSQDPGWRGNYGYTF
.,TRBD1,TRBV10-3,TRBJ2-5,TGTGCCTCAGCACAGGGGGCTGGAGAGACCCAGTACTTC,CASAQGAGETQYF
many,TRBD1,TRBV5-1,TRBJ1-2,TGCGCCAGCAGCTTTGAGGGGGCCTATGGCTACACCTTC,CASSFEGAYGYTF
.,.,TRBV15,TRBJ1-1,TGTGCCACCAGTACGGCCGTAGGGAGCACTGAAGATTTCTTT,CATSTAVGSTEDFF
few,.,TRBV5-1,TRBJ1-1,TGCGCCAGCAGCCCTAGAGAGGCTTACACTGAAGCTTTCTTT,CASSPREAYTEAFF